A single sample gave rise to the 19 T cell receptor beta chains below, sequenced in a study of immune heterogeneity within non-small cell lung tumors. A multiplex PCR containing 32 V primers and 13 J primers was used to amplify TCR beta CDR3. One entry per CDR3 protein, called by TCRdb with MiXCR from the multiplex PCR reads. The data show fewer than 25,000 distinct CDR3 sequences, around 28% seen once. The template consisted of bulk tumor genomic DNA, with 600 ng used per sample. Several biopsies per primary tumor, spaced far apart, were taken during surgery. Enrolled individuals presented with untreated, newly diagnosed non-small cell lung cancer and received curative surgery. Sequenced material: lung tumor tissue. Receptors were obtained from a man aged 40-49 years with non-small cell lung cancer.

J is TRBJ2-5 and V is TRBV20-1, with D perhaps TRBD2 (6 bases). Trimming took 0 bases from V and 1 from J, leaving 12 bases between them. There are 15 residues in the CDR3. CDR1 and CDR2 from the germline V gene are DFQATT and SNEGSKA (reference sequence). The CDR3 DNA is TGCAGTGCTAGAGACCTGACTAGTTCCCAAGAGACCCAGTACTTC. Its protein is CSARDLTSSQETQYF.

At least ten counts were recorded for this clonotype. This chain links TRBV12-3 or TRBV12-4 with TRBJ1-2; the D gene is possibly TRBD1 (6 bases). V lost 2 bases, J lost 8 bases, and 15 bases lay in between. The CDR3 loop spans 14 amino acids. CDR3 sequence: CASSLRGGARGYTF. CDR3 nucleotide sequence: TGTGCCAGCAGTTTACGAGGGGGGGCGCGAGGCTACACCTTC.

Within the sample, this clonotype is medium-sized. The chain uses TRBV7-8 and TRBJ2-2; D remains unclear. The V end was cut by 5 bases, the J end by 7 bases, with 11 bases between. The CDR3 is 13 amino acids. Germline loops: CDR1 SGHVS, CDR2 FQNEAQ. This chain's CDR3 is CASSQRLDGELFF. The DNA of the CDR3 is TGTGCCAGCAGCCAAAGGCTAGACGGGGAGCTGTTTTTT.

Note on this clonotype: A much larger clone lies one base from this, so it may be a read error. V is TRBV28 and J is TRBJ1-6; D ambiguous. This CDR3 is built from 14 residues. The germline CDR1 and CDR2 sequences are MDHEN and SYDVKM. The CDR3 nucleotides read TGTGCCAGCAGTGATCCGGGCCTTAATTCACACCTCCACTTT. Encoded protein: CASSDPGLNSHLHF.

This clonotype is classed as medium-sized. The chain links TRBV5-1 to TRBJ1-2, with 7 bases that match TRBD1. The germline V gene has CDR1 SGHRS and CDR2 YFSETQ. The J segment lost 8 bases and the V segment lost 5 bases, leaving 12 bases of the junction unmatched. The CDR3 totals 14 residues. CDR3 in DNA: TGCGCCAGCAGTACCCTTTCCGGGACAGAGGGCTACACCTTC. This sequence encodes CASSTLSGTEGYTF.

This clonotype ranks as medium-sized (0.01 to 0.1%). This chain links TRBV20-1 with TRBJ1-1, with a weak D call TRBD1 (5 bases). The germline V and J ends were trimmed by 3 bases and 2 bases, with 16 bases remaining between them. The CDR3 is 15 amino acids. Germline V gene data show CDR1 as DFQATT and CDR2 as SNEGSKA (reference sequence). The CDR3 bases are TGCAGTGCTAGTCAAGGGGCAGCTACAAACACTGAAGCTTTCTTT. Protein: CSASQGAATNTEAFF.

This clonotype was seen only a few times. The CDR3 sequence is CASSPGMYEQYF. Written as DNA, the CDR3 is TGTGCCAGCAGCCCGGGGATGTACGAGCAGTACTTC. The chain couples TRBV2 to TRBJ2-7, with a possible D match to TRBD2 (5 bases). CDR3 size: 12 residues. Per the germline V gene, CDR1 is SNHLY and CDR2 is FYNNEI. V was pared by 6 bases and J by 4 bases, with 10 bases between.

The chain joins TRBV30 to TRBJ1-6; D gene uncertain. CDR1 is GTSNPN and CDR2 is SVGIG in the germline V gene (reference sequence). V shed 4 bases and J shed 0 bases, with 10 bases lying between them. This CDR3 is 15 amino acids long. CDR3 loop: CAWTAGSSYNSPLHF. The DNA of the CDR3 is TGTGCCTGGACCGCGGGGAGCTCCTATAATTCACCCCTCCACTTT.

This clonotype was counted between two and nine times. J is TRBJ2-5 and V is TRBV20-1; maybe TRBD2 (6 bases). The CDR3 consists of 14 residues. The germline V gene has CDR1 DFQATT and CDR2 SNEGSKA (reference sequence). Trimming stripped 3 bases from V and 1 base from J, with 12 bases between. The CDR3, as DNA: TGCAGTGCTAGCGGCGGGACCACCCAAGAGACCCAGTACTTC. It specifies CSASGGTTQETQYF.

This clonotype was found many times. This chain connects TRBV20-1 to TRBJ2-1; 7 nucleotides line up with TRBD1. The CDR3 runs 15 residues. Germline CDR1 is DFQATT and CDR2 is SNEGSKA (reference sequence). Trimming removed 2 bases from V and 4 bases from J; junction bases left unmatched: 8. The DNA of the CDR3 is TGCAGTGCTAGAACCCCGGCCAGGGGGTACAATGAGCAGTTCTTC. It encodes CSARTPARGYNEQFF.

This clonotype was detected only a few times. This rearrangement joins TRBV5-5 to TRBJ2-7; 11 bases agree with TRBD2. The CDR3 runs to 15 residues. V gave up 4 bases and J gave up 3 bases; unmatched junction bases: 6. In germline, CDR1 is SGHKS, CDR2 YYEKEE (reference sequence). The chain's CDR3 is CASSLTGTSGYEQYF. The CDR3 DNA follows: TGTGCCAGCAGCCTAACCGGGACTAGCGGCTACGAGCAGTACTTC. Using reference TRBV5-5 and TRBJ2-7 for the parts outside the CDR3, the full variable domain is DAGVTQSPTHLIKTRGQQVTLRCSPISGHKSVSWYQQVLGQGPQFIFQYYEKEERGRGNFPDRFSARQFPNYSSELNVNALLLGDSALYLCASSLTGTSGYEQYFGPGTRLTVT.

On this clonotype itself: The junction does not match germline at one end; this may be a read error. The chain links TRBV6-1 to TRBJ1-1, with D perhaps TRBD1 (6 bases). This CDR3 is built from 14 residues. CDR1 MNHNS and CDR2 SASEGT come from the germline V gene. CDR3 in DNA: TGTCCCAGCAGCCTCGGGGGGGCCCAAACTGAAGCTTTCTTT. This encodes CPSSLGGAQTEAFF.

The table lists this clonotype with many counts. This chain uses TRBV7-2 with TRBJ2-7; D might be TRBD1 (5 bases). CDR1 SGHTA and CDR2 FQGNSA come from the germline V gene. Trimming removed 0 bases from V and 0 bases from J, with 9 bases in between. The CDR3 has 15 amino acids. The CDR3, as DNA: TGTGCCAGCAGCTTAGCGGCAGGGTTCTCCTACGAGCAGTACTTC. Translating it yields CASSLAAGFSYEQYF.

The chain carries TRBV24-1 and TRBJ2-1; no firm D call. Trimming stripped 9 bases from V and 8 bases from J, with 10 bases between. Germline CDR1 KGHDR, CDR2 SFDVKD. The CDR3 extends over 11 amino acids. CDR3 protein: CATGNRDEQFF. The DNA of the CDR3 is TGTGCCACCGGCAATCGCGATGAGCAGTTCTTC.

At least ten counts were recorded for this clonotype. The gene calls are TRBV6-1 and TRBJ1-5; 7 bases align to TRBD1. V gave up 6 bases and J gave up 5 bases; unmatched junction bases: 10. The CDR3 spans 15 residues. Germline V lookup: CDR1 MNHNS, CDR2 SASEGT. CDR3 DNA sequence: TGTGCCAGCAGGAAAACAGGGGAGCCCCATCAGCCCCAGCATTTT. Translation: CASRKTGEPHQPQHF.

The chain is built from TRBV6-1 and TRBJ1-5; D is possibly TRBD1 (5 bases). This CDR3 region has 11 residues. V was pared by 11 bases and J by 8 bases, with 13 bases between. Per germline, CDR1 MNHNS and CDR2 SASEGT. In DNA form, the CDR3 reads TGTGCCCAAGGGGCGGCCGAGCCCCAGCATTTT. Amino acids: CAQGAAEPQHF.

The count of this clonotype is one. The CDR3 protein is CASVLTWRLAEAFF. The CDR3 coding sequence is TGTGCCAGCGTTTTGACATGGCGGTTGGCTGAAGCTTTCTTT. The rearrangement joins TRBV12-3 or TRBV12-4 to TRBJ1-1; D gene uncertain. V was cut by 8 bases and J by 6 bases, with 19 bases left in between. There are 14 residues in the CDR3.

A remark on this clonotype: One end of the junction is discordant with germline, which a read error may explain. The J gene is TRBJ2-7, the V gene TRBV5-4, with D tentatively TRBD1 (5 bases). The CDR3 is 11 amino acids. Germline V gives CDR1 SGHNT, CDR2 YYREEE (reference sequence). Here the CDR3 reads CASSQGYDQYF. CDR3 coding DNA: TGTGCCAGCAGTCAGGGCTACGATCAGTACTTC.

This clonotype appeared many times. This chain joins TRBV7-9 and TRBJ1-3; a weak D match, TRBD1 (6 bases). V was pared by 4 bases and J by 8 bases, with 18 bases between. The germline gives CDR1 SEHNR, CDR2 FQNEAQ (reference sequence). The CDR3 is made up of 15 amino acids. CDR3 residues: CASSSMIGGQDTIYF. The CDR3, as DNA: TGTGCCAGCAGCTCCATGATTGGGGGGCAGGACACCATATATTTT.